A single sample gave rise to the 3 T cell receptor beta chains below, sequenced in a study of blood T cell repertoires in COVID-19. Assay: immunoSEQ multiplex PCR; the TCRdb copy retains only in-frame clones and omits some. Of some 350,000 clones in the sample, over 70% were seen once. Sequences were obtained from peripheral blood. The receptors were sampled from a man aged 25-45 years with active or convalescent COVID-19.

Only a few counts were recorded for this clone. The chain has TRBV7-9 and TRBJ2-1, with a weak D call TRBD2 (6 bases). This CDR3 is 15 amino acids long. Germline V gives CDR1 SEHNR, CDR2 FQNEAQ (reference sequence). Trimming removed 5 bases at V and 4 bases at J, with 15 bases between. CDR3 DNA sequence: TGTGCCAGCAGCCAAGCCCGGACTATTTACAATGAGCAGTTCTTC. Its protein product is CASSQARTIYNEQFF. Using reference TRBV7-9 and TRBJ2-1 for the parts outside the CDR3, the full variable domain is DTGVSQNPRHKITKRGQNVTFRCDPISEHNRLYWYRQTLGQGPEFLTYFQNEAQLEKSRLLSDRFSAERPKGSFSTLEIQRTEQGDSAMYLCASSQARTIYNEQFFGPGTRLTVL.

The CDR3 region has the DNA TGTGCCAGTAGTACCACGGGGGTGGCGAACACTGAAGCTTTCTTT. This encodes CASSTTGVANTEAFF. V usage is TRBV19 and J usage is TRBJ1-1, with D possibly matching TRBD1 (5 bases). V was clipped by 4 bases and J by 1 base, with 13 bases between them. The CDR3 is 15 amino acids. The germline V gene encodes CDR1 LNHDA and CDR2 SQIVND (reference sequence).

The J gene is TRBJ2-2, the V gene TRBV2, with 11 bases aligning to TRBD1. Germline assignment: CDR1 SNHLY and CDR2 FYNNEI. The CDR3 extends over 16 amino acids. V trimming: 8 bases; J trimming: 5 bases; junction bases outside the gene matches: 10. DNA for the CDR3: TGTGCCAGCCAACCAGCTGGGACAGGGGGGACCGGGGAGCTGTTTTTT. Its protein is CASQPAGTGGTGELFF.